These T cell receptor beta chains were read from a single sample in a study of spatial heterogeneity in lung cancer. TCRdb re-analysed the 5' RACE reads in MiXCR, keeping a single row per CDR3 protein. The repertoire has around 92,000 distinct CDR3 sequences, approximately 12% of them found once; the top ten carry about 41%. The sequences come from PBMCs, collected at surgery. These TCRs come from a male donor with early-stage non-small cell lung cancer. Both conserved end residues are part of each CDR3. Clone sizes are given selectively: once, few, many, or a class where the clone is expanded.

TRBJ1-1,TRBV28,few,CASGTGQVKNTEAFF
TRBJ2-7,TRBV10-3,-,CAIRFGTRREQYF
TRBJ1-1,TRBV5-1,few,CASSSGGAAPHTEAFF
TRBJ2-5,TRBV7-9,few,CASSSYRVRGVPQYF
TRBJ2-1,TRBV11-1,few,CASSQSGRAFDEQFF
TRBJ2-3,TRBV7-3,-,CASSPGQAYTDTQYF
TRBJ1-6,TRBV7-9,many,CASGSGGSPLHF
TRBJ1-4,TRBV27,-,CASSRSFTGSTNEKLFF
TRBJ1-1,TRBV7-9,-,CASSLAGRTEAFF
TRBJ2-5,TRBV5-1,many,CASSPGQGRETQYF
TRBJ2-2,TRBV10-3,many,CAISDGSRYTGELFF
TRBJ2-2,TRBV12-3/TRBV12-4,few,CASRPSGDWTGELFF
TRBJ1-5,TRBV20-1,-,CSARLRGGRNQPQHF
TRBJ2-7,TRBV13,-,CASSLGPASSYEQYF
TRBJ1-4,TRBV3-1,many,CASSQRGVGEKLFF
TRBJ1-4,TRBV10-1,-,CASSGQGHEKLFF
TRBJ1-5,TRBV6-2/TRBV6-3,-,CASRYAGTGNQPQHF
TRBJ1-6,TRBV14,-,CASSQDRVQNSPLHF
TRBJ2-1,TRBV7-2,few,CASSLALLASEQFF
TRBJ2-7,TRBV6-6,many,CASSYSADRAYEQYF
TRBJ1-1,TRBV18,few,CASSNQATRGVTEAFF
TRBJ2-3,TRBV28,many,CASPLDRGPIPSTDTQYF
TRBJ1-2,TRBV30,-,CAWSVLGYGYTF
TRBJ1-5,TRBV2,few,CAYGWPGNQPQHF
TRBJ2-6,TRBV2,few,CASSFSTGAISGANVLTF
TRBJ2-3,TRBV7-2,few,CASSLPRTVSTDTQYF
TRBJ1-2,TRBV7-3,many,CASSVIDRVGYTF
TRBJ1-5,TRBV6-2/TRBV6-3,-,CASSRTGTDSNQPQHF
TRBJ2-3,TRBV29-1,few,CSVIDRVSTDTQYF
TRBJ2-1,TRBV6-5,-,CASSNTRGYEQFF
TRBJ2-2,TRBV3-1,few,CASSQAIQGEYTGELFF